Listed below are T cell receptor beta chains from one sample, sequenced in a study of blood T cells in healthy people across ages. Each CDR3 protein gets one entry after TCRdb re-called the 5' RACE reads with MiXCR. Of roughly 2 million distinct CDR3 sequences in the sample, around 48% were seen once. Sequenced input: blood. The receptors shown here come from a woman aged 40 to 49 in good health. Each CDR3 is given with its conserved first and last residue. D genes are given only for firm matches. Only some rows state a clone size, as once, few, many or a class for expanded clones.

clone size | D gene | J gene | V gene | CDR3 DNA | CDR3 protein
NA | NA | TRBJ2-6 | TRBV9 | TGTGCCAGCAGCCCGCGACCTCCAAGTAGCCTGACCTCTGGGGCCAACGTCCTGACTTTC | CASSPRPPSSLTSGANVLTF
NA | NA | TRBJ2-3 | TRBV10-3 | TGTGCCATCGGTGAGTCGACCACAGATACGCAGTATTTT | CAIGESTTDTQYF
NA | NA | TRBJ1-5 | TRBV7-3 | TGTGCCAGCAGCTTATTACAGTTGTATCAGCCCCAGCATTTT | CASSLLQLYQPQHF
few | TRBD1 | TRBJ2-5 | TRBV6-1 | TGTGCCAGCAGTGACCGGGACAGGGCTGCAGAGACCCAGTACTTC | CASSDRDRAAETQYF
few | NA | TRBJ2-7 | TRBV6-1 | TGTGCCAGCAGTAGCGGAGTGCCCTACGAGCAGTACTTC | CASSSGVPYEQYF
few | TRBD1 | TRBJ1-4 | TRBV7-2 | TGTGCCAGCAGCTTAGGGGACAGGGTTTATGCAACTAATGAAAAACTGTTTTTT | CASSLGDRVYATNEKLFF
NA | NA | TRBJ1-2 | TRBV6-5 | TGTGCCAGCAGTTACTCGGGGCCCCTGGGCTACACCTTC | CASSYSGPLGYTF
few | TRBD1 | TRBJ2-5 | TRBV3-1 | TGTGCCAGCAGCCCGGAGCATGGGACAGGGGATCCCCAGTACTTC | CASSPEHGTGDPQYF
NA | NA | TRBJ1-1 | TRBV7-9 | TGTGCCAGCAGCTCCCCGGGGCGAGCTTTCTTT | CASSSPGRAFF
once | NA | TRBJ2-5 | TRBV7-2 | TGTGCCAGCAGCTTAGAGGGGGCGGCTAGCGGGACAGGGGAGACCCAGTACTTC | CASSLEGAASGTGETQYF
NA | TRBD1 | TRBJ1-1 | TRBV12-3/TRBV12-4 | TGTGCCAGCAGTATCACAGGGAGGGGGCATGAAGCTTTCTTT | CASSITGRGHEAFF
NA | NA | TRBJ2-7 | TRBV4-3 | TGCGCCAGCAGCCAAGATTGGCGGACCTACGAGCAGTACTTC | CASSQDWRTYEQYF
few | NA | TRBJ2-1 | TRBV12-3/TRBV12-4 | TGTGCCACCGGACAGTTCAATGAGCAGTTCTTC | CATGQFNEQFF
NA | NA | TRBJ1-2 | TRBV28 | TGTGCCAGCAGAGGGCCCGGGGGCGAGGTCCCCCACAACTATGGCTACACCTTC | CASRGPGGEVPHNYGYTF
NA | TRBD1 | TRBJ1-2 | TRBV7-9 | TGTGCCAGCAGCGAGACCGGGACAGGGGAGTCCCTTGGCTATGGCTACACCTTC | CASSETGTGESLGYGYTF
few | TRBD2 | TRBJ2-3 | TRBV7-9 | TGTGCCAGCAGCTCGGGGGGGACCATCACAGATACGCAGTATTTT | CASSSGGTITDTQYF
NA | NA | TRBJ2-4 | TRBV15 | TGTGCCGTGATGAACAGCGCTGAAGCCAAAAACATTCAGTACTTC | CAVMNSAEAKNIQYF
NA | NA | TRBJ2-2 | TRBV15 | TGTGCCACCAGCAGAGTAACCGGGACTTCCCCCGGGGAGCTGTTTTTT | CATSRVTGTSPGELFF
few | TRBD1 | TRBJ2-3 | TRBV28 | TGTGCCAGCAGATTACCGACAGGGGTCACAGATACGCAGTATTTT | CASRLPTGVTDTQYF
NA | NA | TRBJ2-3 | TRBV25-1 | TGTGCCAGCAACGGGGGGCAGACAGATACGCAGTATTTT | CASNGGQTDTQYF